This section outlines one T cell receptor beta chain sequence together with its context. Its antigen is currently unknown. This clone may be a read error of a much larger clone one base away. These data come from a study of read filtering for tumor transcriptome and immune sequencing. The overall study: Among patients, roughly 17 were male and some 15 female, aged 47 to 80 (mean around 68). By R-ISS, stages I, II and III held approximately 8, 16 and 7 patients. IR-seq gave about 3.5 to 10.27 million TCR reads per sample; RNA-seq gave about 75 to 1,400.

From roughly 0.4 ug of RNA, a library with molecular barcoded alpha/delta and beta/gamma adaptors was made. Using its own MiXCR run on the reads, TCRdb lists one record per CDR3 protein. The sample holds more than 55,000 distinct CDR3 sequences, 20% to 25% seen once. Regarding the study as a whole: IR-seq and RNA-seq agreed better without single-read clonotypes.

The sequence derives from a donor at least 40 years old with multiple myeloma. Sequenced material: a population of CD138-negative cells sorted from bone marrow.

CDR3 amino acids: CAGSLYRGTEAFF. CDR3 DNA sequence: TGTGCCGGCAGTTTATACCGGGGCACTGAAGCTTTCTTT. The chain recombines TRBV27 with TRBJ1-1; no clear D. The CDR3 is 13 amino acids. From germline, CDR1 is MNHEY and CDR2 SMNVEV (reference sequence).